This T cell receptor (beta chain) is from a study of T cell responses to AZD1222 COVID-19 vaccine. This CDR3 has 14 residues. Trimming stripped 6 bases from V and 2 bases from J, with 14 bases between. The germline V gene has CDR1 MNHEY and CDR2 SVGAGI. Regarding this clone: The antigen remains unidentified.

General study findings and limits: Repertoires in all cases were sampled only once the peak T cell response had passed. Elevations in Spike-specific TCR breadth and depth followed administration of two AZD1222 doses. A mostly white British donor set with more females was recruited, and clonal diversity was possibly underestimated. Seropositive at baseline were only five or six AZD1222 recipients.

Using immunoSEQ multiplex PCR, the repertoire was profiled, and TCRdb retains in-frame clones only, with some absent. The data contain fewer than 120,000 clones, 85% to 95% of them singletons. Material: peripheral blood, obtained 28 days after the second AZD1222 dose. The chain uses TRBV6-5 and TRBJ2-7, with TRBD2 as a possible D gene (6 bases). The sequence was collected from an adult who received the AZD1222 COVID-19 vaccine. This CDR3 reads CASSPPEGPYEQYF. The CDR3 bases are TGTGCCAGCAGCCCACCGGAGGGCCCCTACGAGCAGTACTTC.